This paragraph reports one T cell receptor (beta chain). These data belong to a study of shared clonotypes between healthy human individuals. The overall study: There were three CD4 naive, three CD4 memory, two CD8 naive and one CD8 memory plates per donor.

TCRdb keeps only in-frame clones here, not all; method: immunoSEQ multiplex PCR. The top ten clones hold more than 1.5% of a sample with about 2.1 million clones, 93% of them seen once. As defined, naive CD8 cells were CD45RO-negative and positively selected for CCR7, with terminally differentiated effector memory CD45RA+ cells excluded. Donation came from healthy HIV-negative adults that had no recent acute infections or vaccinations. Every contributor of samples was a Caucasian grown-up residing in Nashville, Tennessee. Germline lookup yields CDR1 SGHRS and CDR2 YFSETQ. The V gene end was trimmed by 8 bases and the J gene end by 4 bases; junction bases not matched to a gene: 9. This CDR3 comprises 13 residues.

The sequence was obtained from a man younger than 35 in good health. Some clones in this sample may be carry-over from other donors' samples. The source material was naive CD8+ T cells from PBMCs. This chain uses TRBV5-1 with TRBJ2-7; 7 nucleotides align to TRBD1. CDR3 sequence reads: CARIPGQLYEQYF. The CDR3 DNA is TGCGCCAGAATCCCGGGACAGCTTTACGAGCAGTACTTC.